The subject of this entry is one T cell receptor (beta chain). Its cognate antigen is unknown. 13 Jbeta primers and 60 Vbeta primers were used for the PCR. Profiled with immunoSEQ multiplex PCR; TCRdb holds only in-frame clones, not every one. The sample lists 65,000 to 90,000 clones, 70% to 90% seen once, with roughly 2% in the top ten. The data derive from a study of cytomegalovirus exposure and HLA in healthy donors. Study-level findings and limits: Across HLA loci, a later analysis found differing TCR association rates, with DRB1 most and HLA-C fewest. Most subjects' HLA-A and HLA-B alleles were reportedly predicted from TCR beta sequences. Earlier analysis yielded a pattern in which most TCR beta V segments were productive about 90% or about 30% of the time.

V was cut by 5 bases and J by 5 bases, with 15 bases left in between. The CDR3 runs 14 residues. The V gene's germline CDR1 is SGHTA and CDR2 FQGNSA. This chain joins TRBV7-2 and TRBJ1-2, with D uncertain. The sequenced sample was PBMCs. The sequence came from a woman aged 30 to 39 in good health and CMV-seronegative. In DNA, the CDR3 is TGTGCCAGCAGCCTACCCTTCAACCGGTATGGCTACACCTTC. This codes for CASSLPFNRYGYTF.